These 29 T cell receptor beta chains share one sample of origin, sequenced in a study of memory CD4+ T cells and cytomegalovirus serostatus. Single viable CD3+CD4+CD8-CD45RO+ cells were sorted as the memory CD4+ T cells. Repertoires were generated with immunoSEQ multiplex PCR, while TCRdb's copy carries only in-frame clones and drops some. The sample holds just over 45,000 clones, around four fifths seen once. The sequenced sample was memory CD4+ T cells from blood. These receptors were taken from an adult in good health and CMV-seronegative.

Here the CDR3 reads CASSPNQGDGYTF. The CDR3 nucleotides are TGTGCCAGCTCCCCTAACCAGGGAGATGGCTACACCTTC. V usage is TRBV18 and J usage is TRBJ1-2; tentative D call: TRBD1 (5 bases). The germline gives CDR1 KGHSH, CDR2 LQKENI. The V and J ends lost 6 bases and 6 bases respectively, with 14 bases between them. This CDR3 has 13 residues.

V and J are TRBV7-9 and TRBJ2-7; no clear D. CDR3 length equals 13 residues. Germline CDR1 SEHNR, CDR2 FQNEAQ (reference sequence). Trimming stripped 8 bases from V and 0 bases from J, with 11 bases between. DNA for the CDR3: TGTGCCAGCGGCCTTGGGATCTCCTACGAGCAGTACTTC. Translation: CASGLGISYEQYF.

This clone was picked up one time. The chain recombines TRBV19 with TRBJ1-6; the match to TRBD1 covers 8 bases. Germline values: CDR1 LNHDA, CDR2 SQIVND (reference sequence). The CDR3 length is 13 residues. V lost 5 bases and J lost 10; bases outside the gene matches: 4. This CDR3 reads CASSPTGESPLHF. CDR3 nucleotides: TGTGCCAGTAGTCCGACAGGGGAATCACCCCTCCACTTT. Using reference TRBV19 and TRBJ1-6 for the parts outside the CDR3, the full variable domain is DGGITQSPKYLFRKEGQNVTLSCEQNLNHDAMYWYRQDPGQGLRLIYYSQIVNDFQKGDIAEGYSVSREKKESFPLTVTSAQKNPTAFYLCASSPTGESPLHFGNGTRLTVT.

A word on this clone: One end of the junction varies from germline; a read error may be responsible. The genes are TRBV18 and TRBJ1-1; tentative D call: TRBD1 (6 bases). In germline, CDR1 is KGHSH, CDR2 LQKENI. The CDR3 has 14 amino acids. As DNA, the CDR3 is TGTGCCAGCTCCCCACAGGGAATGAACACTGAAGCTTTCTTT. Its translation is CASSPQGMNTEAFF.

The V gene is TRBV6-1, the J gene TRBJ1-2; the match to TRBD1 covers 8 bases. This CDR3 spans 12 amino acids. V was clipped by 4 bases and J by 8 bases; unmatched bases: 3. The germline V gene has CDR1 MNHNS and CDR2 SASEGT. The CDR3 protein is CASSVDRGGYTF. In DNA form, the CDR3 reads TGTGCCAGCAGTGTCGACAGGGGCGGCTACACCTTC.

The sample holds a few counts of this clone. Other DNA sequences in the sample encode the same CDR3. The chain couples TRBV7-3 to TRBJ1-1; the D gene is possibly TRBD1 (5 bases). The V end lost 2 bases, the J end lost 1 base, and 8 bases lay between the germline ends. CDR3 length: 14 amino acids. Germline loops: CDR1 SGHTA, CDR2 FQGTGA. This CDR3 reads CASSLGATNTEAFF. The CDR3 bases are TGTGCCAGCAGCTTAGGGGCGACGAACACTGAAGCTTTCTTT.

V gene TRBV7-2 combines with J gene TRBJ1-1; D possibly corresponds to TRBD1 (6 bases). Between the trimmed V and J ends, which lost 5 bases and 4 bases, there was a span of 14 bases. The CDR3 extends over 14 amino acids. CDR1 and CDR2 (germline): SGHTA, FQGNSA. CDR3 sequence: CASSTTGLITEAFF. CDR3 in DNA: TGTGCCAGCAGCACGACAGGCCTAATCACTGAAGCTTTCTTT.

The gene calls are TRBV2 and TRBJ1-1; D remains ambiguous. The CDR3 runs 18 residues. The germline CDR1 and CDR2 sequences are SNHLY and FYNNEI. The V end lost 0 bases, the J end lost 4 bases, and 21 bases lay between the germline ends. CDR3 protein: CASSEARFERASGTEAFF. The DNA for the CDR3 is TGTGCCAGCAGTGAAGCGCGTTTCGAGCGGGCTTCGGGCACTGAAGCTTTCTTT.

The CDR3 here is CASSLHQNEKLFF. For the CDR3, the DNA is TGTGCCAGCAGCTTACATCAAAATGAAAAACTGTTTTTT. This chain connects TRBV7-8 to TRBJ1-4; no reliable D call. The ends were cut back, 2 bases at V and 5 bases at J, with 6 bases in the middle. Germline V gives CDR1 SGHVS, CDR2 FQNEAQ. CDR3 length equals 13 residues. The full variable domain, its missing parts supplied by reference TRBV7-8 and TRBJ1-4, is GAGVSQSPRYKVAKRGQDVALRCDPISGHVSLFWYQQALGQGPEFLTYFQNEAQLDKSGLPSDRFFAERPEGSVSTLKIQRTQQEDSAVYLCASSLHQNEKLFFGSGTQLSVL.

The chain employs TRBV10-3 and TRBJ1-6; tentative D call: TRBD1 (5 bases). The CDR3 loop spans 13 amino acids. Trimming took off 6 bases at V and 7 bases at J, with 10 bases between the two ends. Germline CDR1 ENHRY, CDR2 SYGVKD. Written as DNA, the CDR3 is TGTGCCATCAGGCCCCAGGGAAATTCACCCCTCCACTTT. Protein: CAIRPQGNSPLHF.

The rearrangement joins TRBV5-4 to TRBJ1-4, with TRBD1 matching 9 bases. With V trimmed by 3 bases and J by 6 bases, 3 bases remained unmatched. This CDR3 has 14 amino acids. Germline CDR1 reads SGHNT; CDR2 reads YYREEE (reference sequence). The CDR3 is CASSSQGADEKLFF. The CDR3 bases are TGTGCCAGCAGCTCACAGGGGGCGGATGAAAAACTGTTTTTT.

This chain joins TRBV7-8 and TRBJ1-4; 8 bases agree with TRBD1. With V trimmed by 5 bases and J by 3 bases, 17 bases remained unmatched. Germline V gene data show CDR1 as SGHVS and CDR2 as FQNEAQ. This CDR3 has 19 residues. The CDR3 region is CASSPGGASGGRANEKLFF. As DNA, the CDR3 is TGTGCCAGCAGCCCCGGAGGGGCGTCAGGGGGCAGGGCTAATGAAAAACTGTTTTTT. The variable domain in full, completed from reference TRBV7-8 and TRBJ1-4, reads GAGVSQSPRYKVAKRGQDVALRCDPISGHVSLFWYQQALGQGPEFLTYFQNEAQLDKSGLPSDRFFAERPEGSVSTLKIQRTQQEDSAVYLCASSPGGASGGRANEKLFFGSGTQLSVL.

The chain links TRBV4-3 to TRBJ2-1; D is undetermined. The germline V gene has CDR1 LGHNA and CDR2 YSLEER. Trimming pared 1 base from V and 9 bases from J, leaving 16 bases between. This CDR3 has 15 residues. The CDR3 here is CASSQGVGRWGEQFF. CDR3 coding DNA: TGCGCCAGCAGCCAAGGAGTCGGGCGATGGGGTGAGCAGTTCTTC.

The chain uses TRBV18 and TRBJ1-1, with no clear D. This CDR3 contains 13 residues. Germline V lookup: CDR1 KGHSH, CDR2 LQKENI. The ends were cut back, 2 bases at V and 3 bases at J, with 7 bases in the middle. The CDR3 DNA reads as TGTGCCAGCTCACCATTTGGGGACACTGAAGCTTTCTTT. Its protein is CASSPFGDTEAFF.

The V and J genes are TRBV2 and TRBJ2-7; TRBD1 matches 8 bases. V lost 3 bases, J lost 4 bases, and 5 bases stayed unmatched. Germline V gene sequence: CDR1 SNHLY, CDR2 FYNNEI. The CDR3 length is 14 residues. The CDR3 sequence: CASSERQGRYEQYF. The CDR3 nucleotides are TGTGCCAGCAGTGAGAGACAGGGGAGGTACGAGCAGTACTTC.

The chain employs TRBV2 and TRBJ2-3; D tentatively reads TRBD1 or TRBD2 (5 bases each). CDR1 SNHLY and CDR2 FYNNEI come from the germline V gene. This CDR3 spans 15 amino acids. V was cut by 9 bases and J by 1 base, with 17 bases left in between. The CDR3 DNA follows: TGTGCCAGGGGACGCCGGCCGTTGGGCACAGATACGCAGTATTTT. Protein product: CARGRRPLGTDTQYF.

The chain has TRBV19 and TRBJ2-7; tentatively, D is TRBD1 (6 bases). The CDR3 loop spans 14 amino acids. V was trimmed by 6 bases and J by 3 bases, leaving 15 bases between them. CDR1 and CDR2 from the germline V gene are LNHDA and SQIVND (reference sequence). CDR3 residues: CASSPVGTLYEQYF. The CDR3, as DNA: TGTGCCAGTAGCCCCGTTGGGACACTCTACGAGCAGTACTTC.

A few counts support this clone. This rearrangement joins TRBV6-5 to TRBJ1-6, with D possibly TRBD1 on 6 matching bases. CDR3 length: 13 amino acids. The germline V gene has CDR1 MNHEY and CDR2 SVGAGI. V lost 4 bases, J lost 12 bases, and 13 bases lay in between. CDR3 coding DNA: TGTGCCAGCAGTTCCAGGGGAGATGTACCCCTCCACTTT. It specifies CASSSRGDVPLHF.

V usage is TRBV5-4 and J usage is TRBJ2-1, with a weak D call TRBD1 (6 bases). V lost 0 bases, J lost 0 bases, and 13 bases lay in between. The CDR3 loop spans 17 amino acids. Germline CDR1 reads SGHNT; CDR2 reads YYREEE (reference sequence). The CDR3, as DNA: TGTGCCAGCAGCTTGGCACCCACAGGGAGCTCCTACAATGAGCAGTTCTTC. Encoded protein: CASSLAPTGSSYNEQFF.

This CDR3 reads CASSLAMGNTEAFF. In nucleotides, the CDR3 is TGTGCCAGCAGCTTAGCTATGGGGAACACTGAAGCTTTCTTT. This chain uses TRBV7-8 with TRBJ1-1; D not certain. Germline V CDR1 and CDR2: SGHVS, FQNEAQ. The CDR3 consists of 14 residues. V was cut by 0 bases and J by 1 base, with 6 bases left in between.

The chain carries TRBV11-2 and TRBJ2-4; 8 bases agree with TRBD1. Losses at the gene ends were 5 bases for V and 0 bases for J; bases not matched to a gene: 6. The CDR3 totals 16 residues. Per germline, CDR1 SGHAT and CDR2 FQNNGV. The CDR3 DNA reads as TGTGCCAGCAGCGACCGGGACAGGTTAGCCAAAAACATTCAGTACTTC. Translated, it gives CASSDRDRLAKNIQYF.

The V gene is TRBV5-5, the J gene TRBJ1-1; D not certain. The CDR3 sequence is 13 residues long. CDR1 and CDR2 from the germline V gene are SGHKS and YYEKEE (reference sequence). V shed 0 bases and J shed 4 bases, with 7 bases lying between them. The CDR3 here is CASSLEWGTEAFF. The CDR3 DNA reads TGTGCCAGCAGCTTGGAGTGGGGCACTGAAGCTTTCTTT.

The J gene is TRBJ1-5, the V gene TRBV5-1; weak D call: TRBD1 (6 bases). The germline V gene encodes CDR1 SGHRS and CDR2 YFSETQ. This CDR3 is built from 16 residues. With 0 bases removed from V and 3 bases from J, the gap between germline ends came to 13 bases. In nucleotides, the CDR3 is TGCGCCAGCAGCTTGGATGGGACACAGCCCAATCAGCCCCAGCATTTT. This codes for CASSLDGTQPNQPQHF.

The CDR3 is CASSTGGTGYEQYF. The CDR3 DNA sequence: TGTGCCAGCAGCACCGGGGGGACCGGCTACGAGCAGTACTTC. The chain links TRBV7-2 to TRBJ2-7; 7 nucleotides align to TRBD2. The CDR3 is 14 amino acids. Losses at the gene ends were 5 bases for V and 3 bases for J; bases not matched to a gene: 7. Germline V lookup: CDR1 SGHTA, CDR2 FQGNSA.

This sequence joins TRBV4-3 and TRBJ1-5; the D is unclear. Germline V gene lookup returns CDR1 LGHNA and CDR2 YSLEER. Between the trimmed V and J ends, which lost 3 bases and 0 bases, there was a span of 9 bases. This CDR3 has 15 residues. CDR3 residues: CASSHRHDSNQPQHF. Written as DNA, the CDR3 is TGCGCCAGCAGCCACCGACATGATAGCAATCAGCCCCAGCATTTT.

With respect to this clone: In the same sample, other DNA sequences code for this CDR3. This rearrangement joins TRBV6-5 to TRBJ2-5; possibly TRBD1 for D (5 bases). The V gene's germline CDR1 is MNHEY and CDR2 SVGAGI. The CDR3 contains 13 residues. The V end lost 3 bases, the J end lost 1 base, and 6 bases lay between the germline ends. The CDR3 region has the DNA TGTGCCAGCAGTTATCAGGGCCAAGAGACCCAGTACTTC. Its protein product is CASSYQGQETQYF.

This CDR3 reads CASSIGDRGGTEAFF. The CDR3, as DNA: TGTGCCAGCAGTATAGGGGACAGGGGGGGCACTGAAGCTTTCTTT. This chain links TRBV6-5 with TRBJ1-1, with TRBD1 identical over 11 bases. Germline CDR1 MNHEY, CDR2 SVGAGI. V lost 5 bases, J lost 4 bases, and 6 bases stayed unmatched. The CDR3 length is 15 residues.

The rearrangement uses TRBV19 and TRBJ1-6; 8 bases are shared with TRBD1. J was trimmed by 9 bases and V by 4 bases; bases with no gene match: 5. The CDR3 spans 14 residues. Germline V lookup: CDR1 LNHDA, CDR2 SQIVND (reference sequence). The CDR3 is CASSRGQGISPLHF. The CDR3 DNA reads TGTGCCAGTAGTAGAGGACAGGGAATTTCACCCCTCCACTTT. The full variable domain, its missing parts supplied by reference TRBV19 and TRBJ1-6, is DGGITQSPKYLFRKEGQNVTLSCEQNLNHDAMYWYRQDPGQGLRLIYYSQIVNDFQKGDIAEGYSVSREKKESFPLTVTSAQKNPTAFYLCASSRGQGISPLHFGNGTRLTVT.

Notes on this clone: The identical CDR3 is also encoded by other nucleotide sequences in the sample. This CDR3 is CASSLVAGTGELFF. The CDR3 bases are TGTGCCAGCAGCTTGGTGGCGGGCACCGGGGAGCTGTTTTTT. The chain is built from TRBV5-5 and TRBJ2-2, with TRBD2 as a possible D gene (5 bases). The CDR3 extends over 14 amino acids. Trimming removed 0 bases at V and 4 bases at J, with 7 bases between. The germline V gene encodes CDR1 SGHKS and CDR2 YYEKEE (reference sequence).